The 10 T cell receptor beta chains in this list originate from one sample, sequenced in a study of blood T cell repertoires in COVID-19. Measured with immunoSEQ multiplex PCR; TCRdb has only the in-frame clones, and not every one. The sample has 500,000 to 600,000 clones, 85% to 90% seen once. The sample was peripheral blood. These receptors all stem from a woman aged 45 to 65 with COVID-19, enrolled during active disease.

The chain employs TRBV4-1 and TRBJ2-7; TRBD1 agrees at 9 bases. The J segment lost 6 bases and the V segment lost 4 bases, leaving 13 bases of the junction unmatched. Per germline, CDR1 MGHRA and CDR2 YSYEKL. The CDR3 is made up of 16 amino acids. As DNA, the CDR3 is TGCGCCAGCAGCCTAGCCGTGGCACAGGGGGCTGGCGAGCAGTACTTC. It yields the protein CASSLAVAQGAGEQYF.

The chain joins TRBV27 to TRBJ1-2; D gene uncertain. The CDR3 length is 13 residues. Germline CDR1 MNHEY, CDR2 SMNVEV (reference sequence). V was cut by 1 base and J by 7 bases, with 10 bases left in between. The CDR3 DNA follows: TGTGCCAGCAGTTTATTAACGGGGAGTGGCTACACCTTC. The encoded protein is CASSLLTGSGYTF.

This chain joins TRBV27 and TRBJ1-2; D is undetermined. This CDR3 has 11 amino acids. CDR1 is MNHEY, CDR2 SMNVEV, per germline (reference sequence). Trimming removed 4 bases at V and 6 bases at J, with 6 bases between. The CDR3 here is CASSSGNGYTF. In nucleotides, the CDR3 is TGTGCCAGCAGTTCTGGCAATGGCTACACCTTC.

The chain joins TRBV11-2 to TRBJ2-5; 12 bases match TRBD2. This CDR3 spans 15 amino acids. The germline CDR1 and CDR2 sequences are SGHAT and FQNNGV. The J segment lost 2 bases and the V segment lost 4 bases, leaving 2 bases of the junction unmatched. CDR3: CASSSSGGGQETQYF. The DNA for the CDR3 is TGTGCCAGCAGCTCTAGCGGGGGGGGACAAGAGACCCAGTACTTC.

The V and J genes are TRBV5-1 and TRBJ2-2; 7 bases align to TRBD1. J gave up 0 bases and V 7 bases, and 6 bases lay outside the gene matches. Germline CDR1 reads SGHRS; CDR2 reads YFSETQ. This CDR3 contains 15 residues. The CDR3 here is CASRPDRSNTGELFF. The CDR3, as DNA: TGCGCCAGCCGACCGGACAGGTCGAACACCGGGGAGCTGTTTTTT.

This clone was counted between two and nine times. The gene calls are TRBV2 and TRBJ1-2, with a possible D match to TRBD1 (5 bases). V was shortened by 2 bases and J by 1 base, with 11 bases between the two germline ends. Germline loops: CDR1 SNHLY, CDR2 FYNNEI. The CDR3 sequence is 15 residues long. CDR3 nucleotide sequence: TGTGCCAGCAGTGAATTGCGGGGGGATAACTATGGCTACACCTTC. It translates to CASSELRGDNYGYTF.

The chain links TRBV30 to TRBJ2-7; the match to TRBD1 covers 9 bases. Germline lookup yields CDR1 GTSNPN and CDR2 SVGIG (reference sequence). The CDR3 loop spans 14 amino acids. V was clipped by 2 bases and J by 5 bases; unmatched bases: 7. CDR3 in amino acids: CAWSLTGGGDEQYF. The CDR3 DNA reads TGTGCCTGGAGTCTAACAGGGGGCGGGGACGAGCAGTACTTC.

The CDR3 region has the DNA TGTGCCAGCAGTGAAGGCTCAGCTAACTATGGCTACACCTTC. This translates into CASSEGSANYGYTF. The rearrangement links TRBV2 to TRBJ1-2, with D unclear. Germline V gives CDR1 SNHLY, CDR2 FYNNEI. V lost 1 base, J lost 0 bases, and 6 bases lay in between. The CDR3 runs 14 residues.

The chain links TRBV5-6 to TRBJ1-1; D is uncertain. The CDR3 is made up of 15 amino acids. Between the trimmed V and J ends, which lost 3 bases and 1 base, there was a span of 13 bases. Germline V gives CDR1 SGHDT, CDR2 YYEEEE. In DNA form, the CDR3 reads TGTGCCAGCAGCTGGGGTGGACGGGGGAACACTGAAGCTTTCTTT. Amino acid sequence: CASSWGGRGNTEAFF.

The V call is TRBV30, the J call TRBJ2-4, with TRBD1 matching 9 bases. Per germline, CDR1 GTSNPN and CDR2 SVGIG (reference sequence). This CDR3 contains 16 residues. V was pared by 2 bases and J by 2 bases, with 7 bases of the junction left unmatched. The CDR3 region has the DNA TGTGCCTGGAGTCGTCCCGGGACAGGGACCAAAAACATTCAGTACTTC. The encoded protein is CAWSRPGTGTKNIQYF.